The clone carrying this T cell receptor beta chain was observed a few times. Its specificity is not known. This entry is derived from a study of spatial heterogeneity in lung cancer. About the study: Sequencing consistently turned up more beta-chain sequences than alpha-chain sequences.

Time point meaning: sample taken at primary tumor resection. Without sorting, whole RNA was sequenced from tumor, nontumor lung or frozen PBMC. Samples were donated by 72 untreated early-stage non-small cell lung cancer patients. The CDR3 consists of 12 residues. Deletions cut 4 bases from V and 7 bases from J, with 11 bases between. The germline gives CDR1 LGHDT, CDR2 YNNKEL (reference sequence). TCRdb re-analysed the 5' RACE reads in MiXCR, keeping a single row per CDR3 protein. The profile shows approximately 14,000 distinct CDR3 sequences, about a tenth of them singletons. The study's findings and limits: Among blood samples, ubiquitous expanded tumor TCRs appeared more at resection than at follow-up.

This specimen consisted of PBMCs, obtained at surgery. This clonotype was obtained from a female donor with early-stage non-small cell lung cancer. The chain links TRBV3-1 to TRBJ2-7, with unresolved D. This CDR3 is CASSLPLGEQYF. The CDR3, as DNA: TGTGCCAGCAGCCTACCCCTGGGGGAGCAGTACTTC.